This TCR beta chain was identified during a study of breast tumors, draining lymph nodes, adjacent tissues. The lymph nodes were axillary draining lymph nodes from breast cancer patients. Germline assignment: CDR1 DFQATT and CDR2 SNEGSKA (reference sequence). This CDR3 has 16 residues. Trimming at V came to 6 bases and at J to 3 bases, leaving 12 bases not matched to a gene. This clonotype was observed many times. Its antigen is as yet unknown. Study-level points and caveats: Compared with lymph nodes, tumors were less diverse; compared with nontumor tissue, more.

One entry per CDR3 protein, called by TCRdb with MiXCR from the multiplex PCR reads. The table records fewer than 200,000 distinct CDR3 sequences, 30% to 35% of them present only once. V gene TRBV20-1 combines with J gene TRBJ2-2; 8 bases agree with TRBD2. Material: axillary lymph node tissue. The clonotype originates from a female donor with breast cancer. Some clones in this sample may be carry-over from other donors' samples. Here the CDR3 reads CSAPNVEAGDTGELFF. The CDR3 nucleotides read TGCAGTGCCCCTAATGTCGAAGCGGGGGACACCGGGGAGCTGTTTTTT.